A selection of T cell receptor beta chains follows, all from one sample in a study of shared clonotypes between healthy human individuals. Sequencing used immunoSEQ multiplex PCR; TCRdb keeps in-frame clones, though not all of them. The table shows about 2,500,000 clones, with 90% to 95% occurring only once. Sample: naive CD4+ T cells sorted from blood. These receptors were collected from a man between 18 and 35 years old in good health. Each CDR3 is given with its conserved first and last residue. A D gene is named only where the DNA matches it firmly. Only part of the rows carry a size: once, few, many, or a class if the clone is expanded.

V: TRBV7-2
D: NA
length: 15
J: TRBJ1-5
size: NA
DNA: TGTGCCAGCAGCTTAGCCGCGGGGCTCAATCAGCCCCAGCATTTT
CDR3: CASSLAAGLNQPQHF

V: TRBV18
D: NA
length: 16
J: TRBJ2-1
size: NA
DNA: TGTGCCAGCTCCCTCGGACGACAGACTAGAAACAATGAGCAGTTCTTC
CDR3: CASSLGRQTRNNEQFF

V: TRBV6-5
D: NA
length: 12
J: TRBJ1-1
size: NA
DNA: TGTGCCAGCAGCAGAGGGAACACTGAAGCTTTCTTT
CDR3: CASSRGNTEAFF

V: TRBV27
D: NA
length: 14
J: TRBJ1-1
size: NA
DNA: TGTGCCAGCAGCCAAAATCGGGGATTGACTGAAGCTTTCTTT
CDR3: CASSQNRGLTEAFF

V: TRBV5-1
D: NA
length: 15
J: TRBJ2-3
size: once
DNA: TGCGCCAGCAGCTTGGGGGGAACTAGCACAGATACGCAGTATTTT
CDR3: CASSLGGTSTDTQYF

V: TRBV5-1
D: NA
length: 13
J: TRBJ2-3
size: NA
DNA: TGCGCCAGCAGTGCGGAGGGTGCAGATACGCAGTATTTT
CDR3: CASSAEGADTQYF

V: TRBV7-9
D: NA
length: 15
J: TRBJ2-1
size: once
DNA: TGTGCCAGCAGCCTCACTGACAGGATCAACAATGAGCAGTTCTTC
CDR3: CASSLTDRINNEQFF

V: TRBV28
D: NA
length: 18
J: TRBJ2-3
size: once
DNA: TGTGCCAGCAGTTTAACGAGAGGTCCTGGGGACCGCACAGATACGCAGTATTTT
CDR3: CASSLTRGPGDRTDTQYF

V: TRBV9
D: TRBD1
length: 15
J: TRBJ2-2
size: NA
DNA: TGTGCCAGCAGCGTAAGAGACAGGGTCCACGGGGAGCTGTTTTTT
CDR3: CASSVRDRVHGELFF

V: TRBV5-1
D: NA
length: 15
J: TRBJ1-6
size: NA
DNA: TGCGCCAGCAGCCTCTTGTCAGGAAATAATTCACCCCTCCACTTT
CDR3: CASSLLSGNNSPLHF

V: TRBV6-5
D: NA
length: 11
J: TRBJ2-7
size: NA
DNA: TGTGCCAGCAGTTATAGGGGCGAGCAGTACTTC
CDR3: CASSYRGEQYF

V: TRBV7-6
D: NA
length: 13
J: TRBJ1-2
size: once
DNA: TGTGCCAGCAGCTTAGCCGGGACGGATGGCTACACCTTC
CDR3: CASSLAGTDGYTF

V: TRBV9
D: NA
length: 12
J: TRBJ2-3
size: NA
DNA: TGTGCCAGCAGCGGGGACGGAAATACGCAGTATTTT
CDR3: CASSGDGNTQYF

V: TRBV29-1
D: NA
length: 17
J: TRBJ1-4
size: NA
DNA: TGCAGCGTTGAAGATTCAGATAGTGGGCTAACTAATGAAAAACTGTTTTTT
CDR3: CSVEDSDSGLTNEKLFF

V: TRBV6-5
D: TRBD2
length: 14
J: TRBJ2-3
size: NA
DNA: TGTGCCAGCAGGACTAGCGGGGGGGCCCATACGCAGTATTTT
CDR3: CASRTSGGAHTQYF

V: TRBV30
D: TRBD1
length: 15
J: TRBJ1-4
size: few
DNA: TGTGCCTGGAGTCTTACAGGGGGCTTTGGCGAAAAACTGTTTTTT
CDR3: CAWSLTGGFGEKLFF

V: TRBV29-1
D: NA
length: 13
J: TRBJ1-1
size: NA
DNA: TGCAGCGTTGTTAGCGCGACGAACACTGAAGCTTTCTTT
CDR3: CSVVSATNTEAFF

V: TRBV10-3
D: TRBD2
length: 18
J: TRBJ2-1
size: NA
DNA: TGTGCCATCAGTGAGTCGGGGACTAGCGGGAGCTACTACAATGAGCAGTTCTTC
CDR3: CAISESGTSGSYYNEQFF

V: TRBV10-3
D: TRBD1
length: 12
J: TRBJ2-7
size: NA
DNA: TGTGCCGTTAGACAGGGTGGTTACGAGCAGTACTTC
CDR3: CAVRQGGYEQYF

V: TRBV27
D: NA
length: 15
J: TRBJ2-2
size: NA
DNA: TGTGCCAGCAGTTTTTGGCAGGTTAGCACCGGGGAGCTGTTTTTT
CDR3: CASSFWQVSTGELFF

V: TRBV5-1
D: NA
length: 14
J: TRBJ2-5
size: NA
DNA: TGCGCCAGCAGTCTTACAGGGTTCCAAGAGACCCAGTACTTC
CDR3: CASSLTGFQETQYF

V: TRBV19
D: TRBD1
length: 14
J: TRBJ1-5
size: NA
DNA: TGTGCCAGTAGTCTCCGGACAGGGGAGCAGCCCCAGCATTTT
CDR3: CASSLRTGEQPQHF

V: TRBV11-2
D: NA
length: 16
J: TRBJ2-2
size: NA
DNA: TGTGCCAGCAGCTTAGGGGACTTCTGGAACACCGGGGAGCTGTTTTTT
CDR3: CASSLGDFWNTGELFF

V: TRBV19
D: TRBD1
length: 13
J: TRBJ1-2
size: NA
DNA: TGTGCCAGCGGGACAGGGAATTACTATGGCTACACCTTC
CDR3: CASGTGNYYGYTF

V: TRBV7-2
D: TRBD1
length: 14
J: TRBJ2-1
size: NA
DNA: TGTGCCAGCAGCTCGCCGGACAGGGTCAATGAGCAGTTCTTC
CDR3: CASSSPDRVNEQFF

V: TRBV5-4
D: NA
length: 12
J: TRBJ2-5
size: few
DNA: TGTGCCAGCAGCTCGAATTGGGAGACCCAGTACTTC
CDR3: CASSSNWETQYF

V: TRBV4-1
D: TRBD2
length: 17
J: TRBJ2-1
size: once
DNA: TGCGCCAGCAGCCAAGAATTAACTAGCGGAGCCTACAATGAGCAGTTCTTC
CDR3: CASSQELTSGAYNEQFF

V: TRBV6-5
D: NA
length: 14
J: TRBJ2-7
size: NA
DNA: TGTGCCAGCAGTTCCGACGGGGGGCACCACGAGCAGTACTTC
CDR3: CASSSDGGHHEQYF

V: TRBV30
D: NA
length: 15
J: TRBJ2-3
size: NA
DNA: TGTGCCTGGAGCGTAGGGGCAGCTAGCACAGATACGCAGTATTTT
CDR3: CAWSVGAASTDTQYF